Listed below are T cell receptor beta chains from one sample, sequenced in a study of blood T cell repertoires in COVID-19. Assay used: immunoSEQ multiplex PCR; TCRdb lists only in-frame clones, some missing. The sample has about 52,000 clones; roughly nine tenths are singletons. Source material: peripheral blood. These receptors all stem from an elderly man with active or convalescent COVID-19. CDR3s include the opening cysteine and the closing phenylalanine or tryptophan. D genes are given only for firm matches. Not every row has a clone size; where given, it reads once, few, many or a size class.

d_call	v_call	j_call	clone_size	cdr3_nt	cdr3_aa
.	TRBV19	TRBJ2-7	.	TGTGCCAGTACATCTGGGACTTCATCCTACGAGCAGTACTTC	CASTSGTSSYEQYF
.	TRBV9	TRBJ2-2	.	TGTGCCAGCAGAGGAAGGGGGACGGACACCGGGGAGCTGTTTTTT	CASRGRGTDTGELFF
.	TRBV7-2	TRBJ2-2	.	TGTGCCAGCAGCCCGAGACTCACCGGGGAGCTGTTTTTT	CASSPRLTGELFF
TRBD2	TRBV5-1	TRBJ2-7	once	TGCGCCAGCAGCCCCGCTAGCGGGGGGGCCTACGAGCAGTACTTC	CASSPASGGAYEQYF
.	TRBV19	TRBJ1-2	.	TGTGCCAGCTCCGGCAGGGAAGGGTATGGCTACACCTTC	CASSGREGYGYTF
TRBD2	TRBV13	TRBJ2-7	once	TGTGCCAGCAGCTTGGGTAGCGGGCCCTACGAGCAGTACTTC	CASSLGSGPYEQYF
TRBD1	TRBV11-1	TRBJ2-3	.	TGTGCCAGCAGCTTAGAGGGGGGGACAGGGGTCGATACGCAGTATTTT	CASSLEGGTGVDTQYF
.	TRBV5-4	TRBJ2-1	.	TGTGCCAGCAGCTTGGATCCTAGCTCCTACAATGAGCAGTTCTTC	CASSLDPSSYNEQFF
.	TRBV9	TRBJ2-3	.	TGTGCCAGCAGGCCCCTCGGGTCTTCTAGCACAGATACGCAGTATTTT	CASRPLGSSSTDTQYF
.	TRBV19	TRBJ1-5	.	TGTGCCAGTAGCATCAACGCGGGAGGGCTTCAGCCCCAGCATTTT	CASSINAGGLQPQHF
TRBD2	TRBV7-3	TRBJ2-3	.	TGTGCCAGCAGCCGCCAGCGGGGCTCAGATACGCAGTATTTT	CASSRQRGSDTQYF